Shown below are 14 T cell receptor beta chains from a single sample sequenced in a study of human T cells and chemical hapten exposure. TCRdb used MiXCR to reprocess the RACE reads, holding one entry per CDR3 protein. The sample lists some 120,000 distinct CDR3 sequences, 12% seen once, with over 1.1% in the top ten. Stated time point: patch test 1, 2 weeks after DPC sensitization. Stated treatment: therapeutic diphenylcyclopropenone sensitization with weekly scalp DPC. The sample in question was whole blood, obtained in connection with sensitization to the hapten diphenylcyclopropenone (DPC). These receptors all stem from a woman aged 45-60 years with alopecia areata. Some clones in this sample may be carry-over from other donors' samples.

This rearrangement joins TRBV2 to TRBJ2-7; 9 bases map to TRBD1. This CDR3 is 12 amino acids long. Germline loops: CDR1 SNHLY, CDR2 FYNNEI. Trimming cost V 6 bases and J 3 bases; bases outside gene matches: 0. CDR3 sequence: CASRGQGYEQYF. The CDR3, as DNA: TGTGCCAGCAGGGGACAGGGCTACGAGCAGTACTTC.

This clonotype appeared a few times. It may be a read error: a sequence one base away is much more abundant. The gene calls are TRBV29-1 and TRBJ2-5; D gene unclear. The CDR3 covers 13 residues. Germline CDR1 is SQVTM and CDR2 is ANQGSEA. Trimming pared 4 bases from V and 1 base from J, leaving 10 bases between. The chain's CDR3 is CSVVVACQETQYF. The CDR3 nucleotides are TGCAGCGTTGTAGTAGCATGCCAAGAGACCCAGTACTTC.

This sequence joins TRBV7-9 and TRBJ1-3, with 7 bases that match TRBD1. The V gene's germline CDR1 is SEHNR and CDR2 FQNEAQ (reference sequence). The CDR3 has 18 amino acids. The trim removed 5 bases at V and 0 bases at J, leaving 13 bases unmatched. This chain's CDR3 is CASSGGTEWRYSGNTIYF. The CDR3 DNA is TGTGCCAGCAGCGGCGGGACAGAGTGGCGATACTCTGGAAACACCATATATTTT.

This clonotype was observed many times. This chain links TRBV7-6 with TRBJ2-3; tentatively, D is TRBD1 (5 bases). The germline V and J ends were trimmed by 4 bases and 6 bases, with 11 bases remaining between them. The CDR3 covers 13 residues. Germline-derived CDR1 and CDR2 are SGHVS and FNYEAQ. The CDR3 DNA is TGTGCCAGCAGCTCAAACCGACAGGATACGCAGTATTTT. Translated, it gives CASSSNRQDTQYF.

The chain links TRBV21-1 to TRBJ2-1; the listed D gene, TRBD2, was not tested against the DNA. TRBV21-1 is deemed a pseudogene. This CDR3 spans 14 amino acids. The CDR3 nucleotides are TGTGCCAGCAGCAAAGTGAAGCGGTCCAATGAGCAGTTCTTC. It specifies CASSKVKRSNEQFF.

This chain joins TRBV19 and TRBJ1-5, with a tentative D call TRBD1 (6 bases). This CDR3 is built from 15 residues. The V end was cut by 6 bases, the J end by 0 bases, with 12 bases between. Germline CDR1 LNHDA, CDR2 SQIVND (reference sequence). The CDR3 DNA sequence: TGTGCCAGTAGGAGGACAGTTTATAGCAATCAGCCCCAGCATTTT. Its protein is CASRRTVYSNQPQHF.

This chain links TRBV11-3 with TRBJ1-1; maybe TRBD1 (5 bases). The CDR3 loop spans 15 amino acids. V was pared by 0 bases and J by 6 bases, with 14 bases between. In germline, CDR1 is SGHNT, CDR2 YENEEA. CDR3 sequence reads: CASSLDARVGAEAFF. CDR3 coding DNA: TGTGCCAGCAGCTTAGATGCCAGGGTAGGGGCTGAAGCTTTCTTT.

This clonotype was found a few times. The V call is TRBV21-1, the J call TRBJ1-2; TRBD1 was called by the table and not checked on the DNA. TRBV21-1 is marked as a pseudogene. This CDR3 comprises 13 residues. The CDR3 spells CASSPTGHYGYTF. CDR3 in DNA: TGTGCCAGCAGCCCGACAGGGCACTATGGCTACACCTTC.

This clonotype came up a few times. The rearrangement joins TRBV6-1 to TRBJ2-7, with a possible D match to TRBD1 (6 bases). Germline V gives CDR1 MNHNS, CDR2 SASEGT. This CDR3 is built from 15 residues. Trimming cost V 6 bases and J 2 bases, with 17 bases left between them. The CDR3 is CASSLTRTVTYEQYF. In DNA form, the CDR3 reads TGTGCCAGCAGCCTCACCCGGACAGTCACCTACGAGCAGTACTTC.

As to this clonotype: Relative to the germline gene, one junction end is altered; a read error may explain this. This chain connects TRBV11-2 to TRBJ2-1, with TRBD1 matching 7 bases. Germline CDR1 SGHAT, CDR2 FQNNGV. The CDR3 spans 13 residues. This chain's CDR3 is CASTPGTDKGKIF. The CDR3 coding sequence is TGTGCCAGCACCCCCGGGACAGACAAGGGGAAGATCTTC.

This clonotype showed up just a few times. The rearrangement uses TRBV7-2 and TRBJ1-1; 7 bases match TRBD1. Trimming removed 4 bases from V and 6 bases from J; junction bases left unmatched: 2. Germline-derived CDR1 and CDR2 are SGHTA and FQGNSA. CDR3 length: 12 amino acids. The CDR3 coding sequence is TGTGCCAGCAGCTCTGACAGGGCTGAAGCTTTCTTT. As protein: CASSSDRAEAFF.

The chain combines TRBV12-3 or TRBV12-4 with TRBJ2-7, with 10 bases matching TRBD2. V dropped 6 bases and J dropped 1; count of bases not matched to a gene: 6. The CDR3 covers 15 residues. DNA for the CDR3: TGTGCCAGCAGGGCCCCTAGCGGGGGTTCCTACGAGCAGTACTTC. Encoded protein: CASRAPSGGSYEQYF.

The chain has TRBV13 and TRBJ2-5; perhaps TRBD2 as D (6 bases). This CDR3 region has 14 residues. Trimming pared 5 bases from V and 0 bases from J, leaving 10 bases between. Germline lookup yields CDR1 PRHDT and CDR2 FYEKMQ (reference sequence). CDR3 sequence reads: CASSPGRYQETQYF. The CDR3 DNA is TGTGCCAGCAGCCCAGGGAGGTACCAAGAGACCCAGTACTTC.

In this sample, this clonotype turned up a few times. The V call is TRBV16, the J call TRBJ2-3; D remains ambiguous. In germline, CDR1 is KGHSY, CDR2 FQNENV. The CDR3 contains 14 residues. V lost 0 bases and J 1 base, leaving 5 bases between the germline ends. CDR3 coding DNA: TGTGCCAGCAGCCAATCAGGCCGCACAGATACGCAGTATTTT. Protein sequence: CASSQSGRTDTQYF.